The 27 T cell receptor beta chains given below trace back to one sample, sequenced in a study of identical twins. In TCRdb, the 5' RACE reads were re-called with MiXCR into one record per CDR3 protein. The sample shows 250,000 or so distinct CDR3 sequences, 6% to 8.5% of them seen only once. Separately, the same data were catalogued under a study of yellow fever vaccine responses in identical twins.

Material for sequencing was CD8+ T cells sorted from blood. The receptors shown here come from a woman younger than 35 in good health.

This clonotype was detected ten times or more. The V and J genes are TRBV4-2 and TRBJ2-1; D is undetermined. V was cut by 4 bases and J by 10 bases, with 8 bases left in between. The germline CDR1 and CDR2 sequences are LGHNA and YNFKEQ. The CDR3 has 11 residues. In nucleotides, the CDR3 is TGTGCCAGCAGCCCCCCGTGCGAGCAGTTCTTC. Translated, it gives CASSPPCEQFF.

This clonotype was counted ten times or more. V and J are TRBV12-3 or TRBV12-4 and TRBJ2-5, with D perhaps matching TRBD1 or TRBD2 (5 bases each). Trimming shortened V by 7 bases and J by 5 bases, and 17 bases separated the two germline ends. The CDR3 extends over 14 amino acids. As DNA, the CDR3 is TGTGCCAGCACGGATGAGGGGAGAGAGGAGACCCAGTACTTC. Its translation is CASTDEGREETQYF.

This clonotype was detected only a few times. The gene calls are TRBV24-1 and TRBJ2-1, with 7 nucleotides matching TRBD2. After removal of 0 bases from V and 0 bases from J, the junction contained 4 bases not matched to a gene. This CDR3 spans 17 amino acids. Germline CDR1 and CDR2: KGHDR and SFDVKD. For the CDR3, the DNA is TGTGCCACCAGTGATTTGGCTAGCGGCTACTCCTACAATGAGCAGTTCTTC. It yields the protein CATSDLASGYSYNEQFF.

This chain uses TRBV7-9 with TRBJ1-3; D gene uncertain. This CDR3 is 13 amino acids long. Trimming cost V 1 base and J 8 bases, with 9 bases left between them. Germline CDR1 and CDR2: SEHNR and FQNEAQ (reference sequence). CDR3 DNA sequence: TGTGCCAGCAGCTTAGTGGGCCGCGACACCATATATTTT. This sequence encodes CASSLVGRDTIYF.

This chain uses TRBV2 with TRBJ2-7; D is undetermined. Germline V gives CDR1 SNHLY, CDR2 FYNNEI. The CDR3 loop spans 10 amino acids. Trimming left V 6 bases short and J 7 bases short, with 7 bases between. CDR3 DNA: TGTGCCAGCAGACCCCTAGAGCAGTACGTC. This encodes CASRPLEQYV.

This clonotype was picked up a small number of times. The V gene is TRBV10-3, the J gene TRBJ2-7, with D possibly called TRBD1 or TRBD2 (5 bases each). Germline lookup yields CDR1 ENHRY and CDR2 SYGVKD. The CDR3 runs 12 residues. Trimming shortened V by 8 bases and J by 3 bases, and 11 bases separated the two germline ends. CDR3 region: CAISPGSYEQYF. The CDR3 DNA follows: TGTGCCATCTCCCCAGGGAGCTACGAGCAGTACTTC.

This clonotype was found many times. CDR3 sequence reads: CASSRIAPPYEQYF. CDR3 nucleotides: TGTGCCAGCAGCAGGATAGCCCCCCCCTACGAGCAGTACTTC. This chain connects TRBV12-3 or TRBV12-4 to TRBJ2-7; no clear D gene. V lost 6 bases to trimming and J lost 2 bases, with 14 bases between them. The CDR3 runs 14 residues.

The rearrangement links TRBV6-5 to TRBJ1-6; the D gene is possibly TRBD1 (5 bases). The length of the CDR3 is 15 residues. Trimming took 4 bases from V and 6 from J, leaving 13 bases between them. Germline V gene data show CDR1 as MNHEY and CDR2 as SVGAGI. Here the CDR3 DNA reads TGTGCCAGCAGTTCACTGACAGAGGGTAATTCACCCCTCCACTTT. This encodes CASSSLTEGNSPLHF.

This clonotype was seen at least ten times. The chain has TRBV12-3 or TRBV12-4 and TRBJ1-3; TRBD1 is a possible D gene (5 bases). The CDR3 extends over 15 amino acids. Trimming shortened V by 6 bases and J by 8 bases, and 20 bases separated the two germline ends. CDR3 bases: TGTGCCAGCAGCCTGACAGACTCATCGGGGGACACCATATATTTT. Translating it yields CASSLTDSSGDTIYF.

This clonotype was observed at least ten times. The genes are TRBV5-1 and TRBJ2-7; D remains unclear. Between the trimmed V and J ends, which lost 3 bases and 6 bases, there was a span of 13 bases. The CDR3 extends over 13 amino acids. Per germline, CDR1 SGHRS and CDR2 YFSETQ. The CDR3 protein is CASSYKAGGEQYF. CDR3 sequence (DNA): TGCGCCAGCAGCTATAAGGCAGGCGGCGAGCAGTACTTC.

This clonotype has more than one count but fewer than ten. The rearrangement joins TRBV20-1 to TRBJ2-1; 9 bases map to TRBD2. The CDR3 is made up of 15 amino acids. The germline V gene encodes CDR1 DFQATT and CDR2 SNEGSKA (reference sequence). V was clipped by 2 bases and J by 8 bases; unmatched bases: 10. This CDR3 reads CSARQGVAGVDEQFF. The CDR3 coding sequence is TGCAGTGCTAGACAGGGCGTAGCGGGAGTCGATGAGCAGTTCTTC.

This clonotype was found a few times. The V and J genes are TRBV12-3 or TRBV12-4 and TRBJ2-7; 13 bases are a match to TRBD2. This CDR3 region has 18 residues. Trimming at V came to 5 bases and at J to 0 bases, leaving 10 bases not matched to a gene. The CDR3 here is CASSAGTSGKRGSYEQYF. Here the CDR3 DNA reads TGTGCCAGCAGTGCCGGGACTAGCGGGAAGAGGGGCTCCTACGAGCAGTACTTC.

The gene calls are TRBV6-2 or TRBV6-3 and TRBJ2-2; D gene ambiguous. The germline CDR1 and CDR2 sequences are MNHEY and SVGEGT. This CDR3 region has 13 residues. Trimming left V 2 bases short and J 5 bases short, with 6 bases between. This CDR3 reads CASSYRATGELFF. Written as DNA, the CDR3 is TGTGCCAGCAGTTACCGAGCGACCGGGGAGCTGTTTTTT.

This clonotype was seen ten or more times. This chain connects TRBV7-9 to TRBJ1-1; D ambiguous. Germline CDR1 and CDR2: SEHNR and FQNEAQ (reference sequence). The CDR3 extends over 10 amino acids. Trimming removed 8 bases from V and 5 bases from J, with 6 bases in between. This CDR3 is CASQGTEAFF. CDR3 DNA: TGTGCCAGCCAAGGAACTGAAGCTTTCTTT.

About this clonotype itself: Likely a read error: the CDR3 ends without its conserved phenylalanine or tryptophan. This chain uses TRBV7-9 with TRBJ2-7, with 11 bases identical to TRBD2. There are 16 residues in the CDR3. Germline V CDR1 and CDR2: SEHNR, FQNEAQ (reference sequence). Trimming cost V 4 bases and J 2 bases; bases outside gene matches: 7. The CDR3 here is CASSSATSGKPYEQYL. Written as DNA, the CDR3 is TGTGCCAGCAGCTCCGCGACTAGCGGGAAGCCCTACGAGCAGTACCTC.

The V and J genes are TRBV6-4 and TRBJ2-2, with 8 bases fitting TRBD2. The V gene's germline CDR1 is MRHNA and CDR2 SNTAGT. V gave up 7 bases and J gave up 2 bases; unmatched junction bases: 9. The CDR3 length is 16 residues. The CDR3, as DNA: TGTGCCAGCATGGCTTCTGCGGGGGGTAACACCGGGGAGCTGTTTTTT. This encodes CASMASAGGNTGELFF.

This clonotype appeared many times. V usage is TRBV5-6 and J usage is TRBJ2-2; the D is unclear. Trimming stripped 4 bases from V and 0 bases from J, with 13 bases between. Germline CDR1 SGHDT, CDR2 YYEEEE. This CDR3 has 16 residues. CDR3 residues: CASSPHLTANTGELFF. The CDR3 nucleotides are TGTGCCAGCAGCCCACACTTGACGGCGAACACCGGGGAGCTGTTTTTT.

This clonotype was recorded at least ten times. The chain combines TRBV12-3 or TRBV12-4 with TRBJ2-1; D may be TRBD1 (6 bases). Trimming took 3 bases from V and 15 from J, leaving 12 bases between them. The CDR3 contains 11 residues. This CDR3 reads CASSFGDILFF. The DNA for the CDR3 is TGTGCCAGCAGTTTCGGGGACATTCTGTTCTTC.

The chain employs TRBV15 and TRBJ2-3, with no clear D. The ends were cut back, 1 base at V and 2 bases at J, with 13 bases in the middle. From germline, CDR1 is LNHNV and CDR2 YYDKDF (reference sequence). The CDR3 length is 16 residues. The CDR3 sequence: CATSRADRWPTDTQYF. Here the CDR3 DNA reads TGTGCCACCAGCAGAGCCGACCGGTGGCCCACAGATACGCAGTATTTT.

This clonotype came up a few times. In DNA, the CDR3 is TGTGCCAGCAGTGACATCACAGGGGGGAACAATGAGCAGTTCTTC. This codes for CASSDITGGNNEQFF. The chain is built from TRBV6-4 and TRBJ2-1; 8 nucleotides align to TRBD1. The CDR3 length is 15 residues. Trimming took 2 bases from V and 5 from J; bases not matched to a gene: 5. From germline, CDR1 is MRHNA and CDR2 SNTAGT.

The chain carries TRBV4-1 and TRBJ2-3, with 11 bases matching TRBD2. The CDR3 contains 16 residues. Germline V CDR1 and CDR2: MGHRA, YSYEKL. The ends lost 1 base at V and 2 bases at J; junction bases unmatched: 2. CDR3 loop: CASSQGLAGITDTQYF. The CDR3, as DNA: TGCGCCAGCAGCCAAGGACTAGCGGGGATCACAGATACGCAGTATTTT.

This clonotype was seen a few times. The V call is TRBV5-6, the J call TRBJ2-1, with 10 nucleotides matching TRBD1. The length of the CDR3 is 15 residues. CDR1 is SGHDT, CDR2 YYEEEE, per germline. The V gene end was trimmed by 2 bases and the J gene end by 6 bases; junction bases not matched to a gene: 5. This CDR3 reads CASSFGTGAVNEQFF. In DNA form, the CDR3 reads TGTGCCAGCAGCTTCGGGACAGGGGCCGTCAATGAGCAGTTCTTC.

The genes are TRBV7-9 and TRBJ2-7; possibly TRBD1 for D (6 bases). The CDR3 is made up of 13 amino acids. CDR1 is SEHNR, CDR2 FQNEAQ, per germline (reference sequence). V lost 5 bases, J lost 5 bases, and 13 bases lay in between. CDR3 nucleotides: TGTGCCAGCAGCCCAGCAGGGGCCAACGAGCAGTACGTC. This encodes CASSPAGANEQYV.

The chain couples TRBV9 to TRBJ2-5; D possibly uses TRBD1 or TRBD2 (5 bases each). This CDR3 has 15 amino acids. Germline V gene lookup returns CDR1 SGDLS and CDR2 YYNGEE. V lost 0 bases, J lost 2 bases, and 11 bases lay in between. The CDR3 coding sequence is TGTGCCAGCAGCGTAGGGGGGAATAGACAAGAGACCCAGTACTTC. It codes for CASSVGGNRQETQYF.

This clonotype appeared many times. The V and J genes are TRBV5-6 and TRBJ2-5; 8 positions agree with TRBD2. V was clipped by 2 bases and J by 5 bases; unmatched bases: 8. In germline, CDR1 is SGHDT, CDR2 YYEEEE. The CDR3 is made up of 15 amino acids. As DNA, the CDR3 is TGTGCCAGCAGCTTATCAGCGGGAGTCTTGGAGACCCAGTACTTC. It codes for CASSLSAGVLETQYF. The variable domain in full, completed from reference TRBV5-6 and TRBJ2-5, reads DAGVTQSPTHLIKTRGQQVTLRCSPKSGHDTVSWYQQALGQGPQFIFQYYEEEERQRGNFPDRFSGHQFPNYSSELNVNALLLGDSALYLCASSLSAGVLETQYFGPGTRLLVL.

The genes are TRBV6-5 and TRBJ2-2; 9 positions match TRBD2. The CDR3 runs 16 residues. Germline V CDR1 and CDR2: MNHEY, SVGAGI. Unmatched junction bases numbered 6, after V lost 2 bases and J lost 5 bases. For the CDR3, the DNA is TGTGCCAGCAGTTACGAGGCGGGAGGGCTGACCGGGGAGCTGTTTTTT. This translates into CASSYEAGGLTGELFF.

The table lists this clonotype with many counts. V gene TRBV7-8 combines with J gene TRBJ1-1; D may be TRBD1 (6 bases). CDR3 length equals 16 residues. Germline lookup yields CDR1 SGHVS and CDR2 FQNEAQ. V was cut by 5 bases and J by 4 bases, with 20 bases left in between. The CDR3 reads CASSAAATTGITEAFF. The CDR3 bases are TGTGCCAGCAGCGCTGCCGCGACAACAGGGATCACTGAAGCTTTCTTT.